The T cell receptor (beta chain) described here comes from a study of metastatic and nonmetastatic thyroid tumors. V trimming: 0 bases; J trimming: 7 bases; junction bases outside the gene matches: 8. This CDR3 comprises 15 residues. MiXCR re-clonotyped the PCR reads for TCRdb. Seen here are 30,000 to 45,000 clones, more than 20% observed once, and the top ten hold around 16%. Patients were all untreated before their thyroid surgery. The receptor was derived from a female donor with papillary thyroid cancer or a benign thyroid nodule (not recorded which). Some clones in this sample may be carry-over from other donors' samples. Sequencing input: blood. The genes are TRBV12-3 or TRBV12-4 and TRBJ2-7, with 8 positions matching TRBD2. CDR3 nucleotide sequence: TGTGCCAGCAGTTTAGCGCTTGGACTAGCCCGGGAGCAGTACTTC. Protein sequence: CASSLALGLAREQYF.